The 5 T cell receptor beta chains presented below share a single source sample, sequenced in a study of blood T cell repertoires in COVID-19. Measured with immunoSEQ multiplex PCR; TCRdb has only the in-frame clones, and not every one. The repertoire holds roughly 280,000 clones, approximately 85% seen once, with 8% to 13% in the top ten. The sample was peripheral blood. Receptors were obtained from a woman between 65 and 79 years old with acute or convalescent COVID-19.

The J gene is TRBJ2-2, the V gene TRBV5-1; TRBD1 matches 9 bases. CDR1 is SGHRS, CDR2 YFSETQ, per germline. There are 16 residues in the CDR3. V lost 4 bases, J lost 5 bases, and 9 bases stayed unmatched. CDR3 protein: CASSATGTGRTGELFF. In DNA, the CDR3 is TGCGCCAGCAGCGCCACCGGGACAGGGAGAACCGGGGAGCTGTTTTTT. Full variable domain (outside the CDR3, taken from reference TRBV5-1 and TRBJ2-2): KAGVTQTPRYLIKTRGQQVTLSCSPISGHRSVSWYQQTPGQGLQFLFEYFSETQRNKGNFPGRFSGRQFSNSRSEMNVSTLELGDSALYLCASSATGTGRTGELFFGEGSRLTVL.

The chain recombines TRBV6-5 with TRBJ1-1; maybe TRBD1 (5 bases). This CDR3 is 13 amino acids long. Deletions cut 8 bases from V and 5 bases from J, with 15 bases between. Germline V gene lookup returns CDR1 MNHEY and CDR2 SVGAGI. The CDR3 sequence is CASPGQVVTEAFF. CDR3 in DNA: TGTGCCAGCCCAGGGCAGGTGGTAACTGAAGCTTTCTTT.

This clone appeared a few times. This chain connects TRBV6-6 to TRBJ1-6; 11 positions match TRBD1. The CDR3 contains 16 residues. The junction had 7 bases not matched to a gene; V was cut back by 2 bases and J by 10 bases. The germline gives CDR1 MNHNY, CDR2 SVGAGI (reference sequence). CDR3 in amino acids: CASSYRGQGAESPLHF. The CDR3 bases are TGTGCCAGCAGTTACCGAGGACAGGGGGCAGAGTCACCCCTCCACTTT.

This rearrangement joins TRBV7-2 to TRBJ2-7; 12 bases align to TRBD2. The CDR3 is 14 residues long. Germline CDR1 SGHTA, CDR2 FQGNSA. With 5 bases clipped from V and 5 bases from J, the junction kept 4 bases outside the gene matches. The CDR3: CASSPSGGAHEQYF. The DNA of the CDR3 is TGTGCCAGCAGCCCTAGCGGGGGGGCCCACGAGCAGTACTTC. The whole variable domain, filled in from reference TRBV7-2 and TRBJ2-7, reads GAGVSQSPSNKVTEKGKDVELRCDPISGHTALYWYRQSLGQGLEFLIYFQGNSAPDKSGLPSDRFSAERTGGSVSTLTIQRTQQEDSAVYLCASSPSGGAHEQYFGPGTRLTVT.

This clone was detected a few times. CDR3: CSVEERLGPGTEAFF. The CDR3, as DNA: TGCAGCGTTGAAGAAAGGCTGGGGCCGGGCACTGAAGCTTTCTTT. J is TRBJ1-1 and V is TRBV29-1, with D perhaps matching TRBD1 (5 bases). V shed 0 bases and J shed 4 bases, with 15 bases lying between them. The germline CDR1 and CDR2 sequences are SQVTM and ANQGSEA. This CDR3 has 15 residues.